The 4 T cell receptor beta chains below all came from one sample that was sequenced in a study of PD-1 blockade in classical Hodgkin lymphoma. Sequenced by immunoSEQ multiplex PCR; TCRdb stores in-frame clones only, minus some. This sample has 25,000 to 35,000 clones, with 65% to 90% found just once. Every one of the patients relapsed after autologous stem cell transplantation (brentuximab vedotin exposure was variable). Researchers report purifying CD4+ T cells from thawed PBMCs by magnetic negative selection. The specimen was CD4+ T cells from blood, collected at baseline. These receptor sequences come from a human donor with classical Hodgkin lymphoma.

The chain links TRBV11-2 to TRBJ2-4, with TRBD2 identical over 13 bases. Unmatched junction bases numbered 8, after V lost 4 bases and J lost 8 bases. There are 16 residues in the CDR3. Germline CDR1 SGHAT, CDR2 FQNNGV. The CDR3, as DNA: TGTGCCAGCAGCTCGGGGGGACTAGCGGGAATTGACATTCAGTACTTC. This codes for CASSSGGLAGIDIQYF.

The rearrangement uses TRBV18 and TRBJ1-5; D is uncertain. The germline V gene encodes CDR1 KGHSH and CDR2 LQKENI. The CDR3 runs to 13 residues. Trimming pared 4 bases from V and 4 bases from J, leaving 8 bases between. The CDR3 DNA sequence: TGTGCCAGCTCACAGGGTTTAAATCAGCCCCAGCATTTT. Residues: CASSQGLNQPQHF.

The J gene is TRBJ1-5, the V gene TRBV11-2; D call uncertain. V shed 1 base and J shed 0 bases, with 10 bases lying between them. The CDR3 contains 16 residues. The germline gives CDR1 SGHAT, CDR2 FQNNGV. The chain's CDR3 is CASSLGSGYSNQPQHF. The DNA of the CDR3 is TGTGCCAGCAGCTTAGGGTCAGGCTATAGCAATCAGCCCCAGCATTTT. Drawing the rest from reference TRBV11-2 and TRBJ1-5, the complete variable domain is EAGVAQSPRYKIIEKRQSVAFWCNPISGHATLYWYQQILGQGPKLLIQFQNNGVVDDSQLPKDRFSAERLKGVDSTLKIQPAKLEDSAVYLCASSLGSGYSNQPQHFGDGTRLSIL.

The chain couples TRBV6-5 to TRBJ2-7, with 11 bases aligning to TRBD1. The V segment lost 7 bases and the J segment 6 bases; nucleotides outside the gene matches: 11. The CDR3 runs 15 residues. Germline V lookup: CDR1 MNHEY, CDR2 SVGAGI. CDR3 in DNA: TGTGCCAGCAACGAAGGAGGGACAGGGGGAGCCGAGCAGTACTTC. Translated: CASNEGGTGGAEQYF.